The 27 T cell receptor beta chains in this list originate from one sample, sequenced in a study of blood T cell repertoires in COVID-19. Data came from immunoSEQ multiplex PCR; TCRdb stores just in-frame clones and leaves some out. The sample lists about 150,000 clones, about four fifths occurring once. The sample comprised peripheral blood. The receptors come from a human donor with acute or convalescent COVID-19. The donor label of this sample is uncertain.

This clone was seen only a few times. The V and J genes are TRBV7-9 and TRBJ2-7, with 7 bases matching TRBD1. CDR3 length equals 15 residues. V trimming: 3 bases; J trimming: 2 bases; junction bases outside the gene matches: 7. The germline gives CDR1 SEHNR, CDR2 FQNEAQ (reference sequence). The CDR3 region is CASSFIRDSTYEQYF. The CDR3 region has the DNA TGTGCCAGCAGCTTTATCCGGGACAGCACCTACGAGCAGTACTTC. The entire variable domain, with the rest obtained from reference TRBV7-9 and TRBJ2-7, is as follows: DTGVSQNPRHKITKRGQNVTFRCDPISEHNRLYWYRQTLGQGPEFLTYFQNEAQLEKSRLLSDRFSAERPKGSFSTLEIQRTEQGDSAMYLCASSFIRDSTYEQYFGPGTRLTVT.

V usage is TRBV6-5 and J usage is TRBJ2-7; 7 nucleotides match TRBD1. This CDR3 contains 13 residues. Germline-derived CDR1 and CDR2 are MNHEY and SVGAGI. Trimming removed 8 bases from V and 5 bases from J; junction bases left unmatched: 9. CDR3 nucleotide sequence: TGTGCCAGCGAGGACAGGAAGTCTGACGAGCAGTACTTC. It translates to CASEDRKSDEQYF.

This clone showed up just a few times. The rearrangement links TRBV14 to TRBJ2-2; 7 nucleotides align to TRBD2. With V trimmed by 4 bases and J by 6 bases, 8 bases remained unmatched. The V gene's germline CDR1 is SGHDN and CDR2 FVKESK. The CDR3 totals 15 residues. The chain's CDR3 is CASSRGLVGAGELFF. The CDR3 coding sequence is TGTGCCAGCAGCCGTGGACTAGTCGGGGCCGGGGAGCTGTTTTTT.

This rearrangement joins TRBV6-5 to TRBJ2-7; 8 bases match TRBD1. V shed 8 bases and J 5 bases; nucleotides not matched to a gene: 14. The CDR3 is 15 amino acids. Germline loops: CDR1 MNHEY, CDR2 SVGAGI. The CDR3 reads CASGMGVSDRDEQYF. CDR3 nucleotide sequence: TGTGCCAGCGGTATGGGGGTGTCGGACAGGGACGAGCAGTACTTC.

For this clone: At one end, the junction sequence differs from germline, possibly due to a read error. The chain has TRBV7-7 and TRBJ2-3; D unclear. From germline, CDR1 is SSHAT and CDR2 FNYEAQ (reference sequence). This CDR3 has 13 amino acids. CDR3 nucleotides: TGTGCTAGCAGCTTAGATAGTAACAACAGGCAGTATTTT. Encoded protein: CASSLDSNNRQYF.

This clone showed up just a few times. The chain employs TRBV9 and TRBJ2-2, with a tentative D call TRBD2 (5 bases). The CDR3 consists of 17 residues. Trimming stripped 0 bases from V and 0 bases from J, with 12 bases between. In germline, CDR1 is SGDLS, CDR2 YYNGEE. The CDR3 loop is CASSVGEGSANTGELFF. The DNA for the CDR3 is TGTGCCAGCAGCGTAGGTGAGGGCAGCGCGAACACCGGGGAGCTGTTTTTT.

The chain couples TRBV4-1 to TRBJ1-1; weak D call: TRBD1 (5 bases). The length of the CDR3 is 13 residues. V shed 4 bases and J shed 6 bases, with 12 bases lying between them. In germline, CDR1 is MGHRA, CDR2 YSYEKL. The CDR3 DNA reads as TGCGCCAGCAGCCCCCGGGGCGGGGCTGAAGCTTTCTTT. Translation gives CASSPRGGAEAFF.

This sequence joins TRBV19 and TRBJ1-2; D is perhaps TRBD1 (5 bases). CDR3 length equals 15 residues. Trimming took 2 bases from V and 4 from J, leaving 14 bases between them. The germline gives CDR1 LNHDA, CDR2 SQIVND (reference sequence). The CDR3 DNA follows: TGTGCCAGTAGTATAAAGTTCGGGGGAGGCTATGGCTACACCTTC. Protein sequence: CASSIKFGGGYGYTF.

The CDR3 spells CASSLVTGGDQTEAFF. The CDR3 DNA reads TGTGCCAGCAGCTTAGTCACAGGGGGCGATCAAACTGAAGCTTTCTTT. J is TRBJ1-1 and V is TRBV7-9; the match to TRBD1 covers 9 bases. V lost 1 base, J lost 5 bases, and 8 bases stayed unmatched. The CDR3 covers 16 residues. CDR1 and CDR2 from the germline V gene are SEHNR and FQNEAQ (reference sequence).

The chain couples TRBV2 to TRBJ2-6; D ambiguous. V was cut by 7 bases and J by 4 bases, with 8 bases left in between. The CDR3 sequence is 13 residues long. Per germline, CDR1 SNHLY and CDR2 FYNNEI. The CDR3 sequence: CASNYIGANVLTF. The CDR3 DNA follows: TGTGCCAGCAACTATATCGGGGCCAACGTCCTGACTTTC.

The gene calls are TRBV4-1 and TRBJ1-2; 8 bases line up with TRBD1. Trimming cost V 0 bases and J 4 bases; bases outside gene matches: 19. The CDR3 length is 20 residues. In germline, CDR1 is MGHRA, CDR2 YSYEKL. This chain's CDR3 is CASSQDNKGTGSRVGYGYTF. For the CDR3, the DNA is TGCGCCAGCAGCCAAGATAATAAGGGGACAGGTTCTCGGGTCGGCTATGGCTACACCTTC.

The V gene is TRBV2, the J gene TRBJ2-4; 8 bases are a match to TRBD2. The CDR3 consists of 14 residues. The V and J ends lost 2 bases and 6 bases, in that order; junction bases with no gene match: 3. CDR1 and CDR2 (germline): SNHLY, FYNNEI. The CDR3 region has the DNA TGTGCCAGCAGTGAAACTAGCGGTGCAAACATTCAGTACTTC. It specifies CASSETSGANIQYF.

This chain joins TRBV19 and TRBJ1-5, with TRBD1 matching 10 bases. Germline V gene lookup returns CDR1 LNHDA and CDR2 SQIVND (reference sequence). V shed 5 bases and J 6 bases; nucleotides not matched to a gene: 1. The CDR3 is 13 residues long. The CDR3 here is CASSGTGVQPQHF. As DNA, the CDR3 is TGTGCCAGTAGTGGGACAGGGGTTCAGCCCCAGCATTTT.

This chain uses TRBV25-1 with TRBJ2-3, with D perhaps matching TRBD2 (6 bases). The CDR3 extends over 14 amino acids. V lost 3 bases to trimming and J lost 0 bases, with 7 bases between them. CDR1 MGHDK and CDR2 SYGVNS come from the germline V gene. For the CDR3, the DNA is TGTGCCAGCAGTGAGGGGGGTAGCACAGATACGCAGTATTTT. Translated: CASSEGGSTDTQYF.

This clone showed up just once. The chain employs TRBV5-1 and TRBJ1-2; 7 nucleotides align to TRBD1. CDR3 length: 16 residues. CDR1 is SGHRS and CDR2 is YFSETQ in the germline V gene. After removal of 7 bases from V and 9 bases from J, the junction contained 21 bases not matched to a gene. CDR3 coding DNA: TGCGCCAGCGGACCCGGGGGAAACAGGGGCCCTTGGAGCTACACCTTC. Translated, it gives CASGPGGNRGPWSYTF.

This clone was seen only a few times. This chain uses TRBV27 with TRBJ1-3; no definite D call. Germline V CDR1 and CDR2: MNHEY, SMNVEV (reference sequence). The CDR3 spans 13 residues. Deletions cut 2 bases from V and 4 bases from J, with 6 bases between. The CDR3 DNA sequence: TGTGCCAGCAGTTTAGGCCTCGGAAACACCATATATTTT. Amino acid sequence: CASSLGLGNTIYF.

The V and J genes are TRBV5-6 and TRBJ2-7; TRBD1 matches at 7 bases. J gave up 1 base and V 5 bases, and 6 bases lay outside the gene matches. Germline V gives CDR1 SGHDT, CDR2 YYEEEE. The CDR3 has 14 amino acids. The DNA for the CDR3 is TGTGCCAGCAGTTTTAGGGGACAGTCCTACGAGCAGTACTTC. Amino acids: CASSFRGQSYEQYF.

V gene TRBV19 combines with J gene TRBJ2-3, with D perhaps matching TRBD1 (5 bases). This CDR3 contains 18 residues. Trimming pared 3 bases from V and 2 bases from J, leaving 21 bases between. The germline gives CDR1 LNHDA, CDR2 SQIVND (reference sequence). Here the CDR3 reads CASSIPRRQSTDTDTQYF. The CDR3 DNA is TGTGCCAGTAGTATCCCTCGCCGACAGAGCACTGACACAGATACGCAGTATTTT.

The V call is TRBV14, the J call TRBJ1-5; D possibly corresponds to TRBD1 (6 bases). The V end lost 1 base, the J end lost 2 bases, and 12 bases lay between the germline ends. CDR3 length: 16 residues. Looked up from germline, CDR1 is SGHDN and CDR2 is FVKESK. CDR3 bases: TGTGCCAGCAGCCAAGTCGGGGGGGCAGGCAATCAGCCCCAGCATTTT. Translated: CASSQVGGAGNQPQHF.

The chain employs TRBV27 and TRBJ2-5; 8 nucleotides align to TRBD1. Trimming cost V 2 bases and J 3 bases; bases outside gene matches: 5. The V gene's germline CDR1 is MNHEY and CDR2 SMNVEV (reference sequence). The CDR3 is made up of 15 amino acids. This CDR3 reads CASSLRTGGEETQYF. DNA of the CDR3: TGTGCCAGCAGTTTACGCACAGGGGGTGAAGAGACCCAGTACTTC.

The rearrangement uses TRBV19 and TRBJ2-3; 8 bases are a match to TRBD2. The germline CDR1 and CDR2 sequences are LNHDA and SQIVND (reference sequence). This CDR3 region has 17 residues. V lost 7 bases and J lost 5; bases outside the gene matches: 17. The CDR3 nucleotides read TGTGCCAGTAAGCAGGCTTATCGGGGGGGCCGGATAGATACGCAGTATTTT. Translation gives CASKQAYRGGRIDTQYF.

The chain carries TRBV18 and TRBJ2-7; possible D gene TRBD2, 6 bases. V was cut by 2 bases and J by 2 bases, with 13 bases left in between. This CDR3 spans 15 amino acids. Germline V gives CDR1 KGHSH, CDR2 LQKENI. Written as DNA, the CDR3 is TGTGCCAGCTCACCAAAGGGACTCAATCCCTACGAGCAGTACTTC. It yields the protein CASSPKGLNPYEQYF. Supplemented by reference TRBV18 and TRBJ2-7, the full variable domain reads NAGVMQNPRHLVRRRGQEARLRCSPMKGHSHVYWYRQLPEEGLKFMVYLQKENIIDESGMPKERFSAEFPKEGPSILRIQQVVRGDSAAYFCASSPKGLNPYEQYFGPGTRLTVT.

The genes are TRBV5-1 and TRBJ2-5; maybe TRBD1 (5 bases). V was clipped by 4 bases and J by 4 bases, with 17 bases between them. This CDR3 is 15 amino acids long. The germline gives CDR1 SGHRS, CDR2 YFSETQ. DNA for the CDR3: TGCGCCAGCAGCCCTCAAGACCCTAGGGGAGAGACCCAGTACTTC. Protein sequence: CASSPQDPRGETQYF.

The chain has TRBV11-2 and TRBJ2-2; 9 nucleotides agree with TRBD1. This CDR3 has 17 amino acids. Trimming cost V 3 bases and J 3 bases; bases outside gene matches: 8. CDR1 SGHAT and CDR2 FQNNGV come from the germline V gene. The CDR3 here is CASSLAPGQGYTGELFF. The CDR3 nucleotides are TGTGCCAGCAGCTTGGCCCCGGGACAGGGATACACCGGGGAGCTGTTTTTT.

V is TRBV27 and J is TRBJ1-2, with D tentatively TRBD1 (5 bases). Germline values: CDR1 MNHEY, CDR2 SMNVEV (reference sequence). This CDR3 comprises 13 residues. Trimming pared 6 bases from V and 5 bases from J, leaving 13 bases between. CDR3 amino acids: CASRRGSGYGYTF. CDR3 bases: TGTGCCAGCAGACGGGGGAGTGGGTATGGCTACACCTTC.

The chain joins TRBV6-5 to TRBJ2-6, with D hard to call. V gave up 6 bases and J gave up 0 bases, with 3 bases separating them. CDR1 and CDR2 from the germline V gene are MNHEY and SVGAGI. The CDR3 contains 13 residues. As DNA, the CDR3 is TGTGCCAGCAGCGGCTCTGGGGCCAACGTCCTGACTTTC. It yields the protein CASSGSGANVLTF.

The gene calls are TRBV6-5 and TRBJ1-6; 7 bases align to TRBD1. The trim removed 4 bases at V and 7 bases at J, leaving 1 base unmatched. The CDR3 consists of 13 residues. Per the germline V gene, CDR1 is MNHEY and CDR2 is SVGAGI. Here the CDR3 DNA reads TGTGCCAGCAGTTCGACAGGGAATTCACCCCTCCACTTT. Protein: CASSSTGNSPLHF.